This T cell receptor (beta chain) was captured in a study of T cell responses to AZD1222 COVID-19 vaccine. Study conclusions and caveats: Repertoire samples came only from after the peak T cell response. Receipt of two AZD1222 doses was followed by a rise in Spike-specific TCR breadth and depth. Donors skewed white British and female; clonal diversity was possibly underestimated. Distributed over spike, vaccine-associated CD4 TCRs predominated at 160-218 and 743-854.

Clones were read by immunoSEQ multiplex PCR, and TCRdb kept only the in-frame ones, dropping some. This sample contains 150,000 or so clones. In germline, CDR1 is MDHEN, CDR2 SYDVKM. This CDR3 comprises 16 residues. Trimming took off 4 bases at V and 1 base at J, with 17 bases between the two ends. Worth noting for this clone: Antigen specificity is unknown.

The receptor was isolated from an adult in good health. The chain links TRBV28 to TRBJ2-7; D gene ambiguous. The sample was peripheral blood. In DNA form, the CDR3 reads TGTGCCAGCAGTTGGTACGTGGCAGCGAGATCCTACGAGCAGTACTTC. Translated: CASSWYVAARSYEQYF.